The sequence of this T cell receptor beta chain was determined in a study of cytomegalovirus exposure and HLA in healthy donors. Amplification used 60 Vbeta primers and 13 Jbeta primers. This table comes from immunoSEQ multiplex PCR, and its TCRdb copy is limited to in-frame clones, with some not included. The sample yields 100,000 to 150,000 clones, 70% to 80% seen once. The V gene lost 3 bases and the J gene lost 8 bases, with 16 bases spanning the gap. CDR3 length: 14 residues. CDR1 is LNHDA, CDR2 SQIVND, per germline (reference sequence). The table lists this clone with a few counts. The antigen is undetermined. Broader study findings: A classifier reportedly called cytomegalovirus status with high sensitivity and specificity.

The sequencing sample was made of PBMCs. The TCR sequence derives from a man aged 50 or older in good health and CMV-seronegative. V is TRBV19 and J is TRBJ1-2; D is undetermined. The CDR3 sequence: CASSISRPVEGYTF. In DNA form, the CDR3 reads TGTGCCAGTAGTATCTCCAGGCCGGTTGAAGGCTACACCTTC.